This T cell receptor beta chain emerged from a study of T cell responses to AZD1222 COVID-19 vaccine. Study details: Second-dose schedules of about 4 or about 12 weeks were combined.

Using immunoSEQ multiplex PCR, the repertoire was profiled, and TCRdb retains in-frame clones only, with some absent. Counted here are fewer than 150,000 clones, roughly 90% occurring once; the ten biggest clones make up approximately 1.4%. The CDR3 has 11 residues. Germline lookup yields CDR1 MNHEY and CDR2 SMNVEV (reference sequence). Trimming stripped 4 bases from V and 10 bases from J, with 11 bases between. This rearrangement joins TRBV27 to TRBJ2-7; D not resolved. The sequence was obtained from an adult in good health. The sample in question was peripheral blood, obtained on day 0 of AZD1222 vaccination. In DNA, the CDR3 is TGTGCCAGCAGTTCCGGGCCAGCCCAGTACTTC. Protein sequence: CASSSGPAQYF.